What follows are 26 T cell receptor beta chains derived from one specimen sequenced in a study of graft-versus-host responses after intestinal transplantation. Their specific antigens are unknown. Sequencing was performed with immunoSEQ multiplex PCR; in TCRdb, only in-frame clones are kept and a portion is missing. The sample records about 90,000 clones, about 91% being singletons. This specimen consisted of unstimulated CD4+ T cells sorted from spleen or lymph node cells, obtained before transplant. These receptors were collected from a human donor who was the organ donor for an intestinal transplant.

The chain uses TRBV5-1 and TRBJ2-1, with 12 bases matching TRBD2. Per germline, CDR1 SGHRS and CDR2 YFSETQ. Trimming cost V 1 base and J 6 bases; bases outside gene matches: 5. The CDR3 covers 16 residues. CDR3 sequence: CASSLRGLAGLNEQFF. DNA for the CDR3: TGCGCCAGCAGCTTGAGAGGACTAGCGGGGCTCAATGAGCAGTTCTTC.

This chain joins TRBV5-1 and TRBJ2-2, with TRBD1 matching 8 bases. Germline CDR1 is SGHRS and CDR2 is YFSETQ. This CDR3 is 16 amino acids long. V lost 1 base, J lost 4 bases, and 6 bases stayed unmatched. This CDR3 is CASSLLQGAPTGELFF. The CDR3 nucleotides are TGCGCCAGCAGCTTGTTGCAGGGGGCGCCCACCGGGGAGCTGTTTTTT.

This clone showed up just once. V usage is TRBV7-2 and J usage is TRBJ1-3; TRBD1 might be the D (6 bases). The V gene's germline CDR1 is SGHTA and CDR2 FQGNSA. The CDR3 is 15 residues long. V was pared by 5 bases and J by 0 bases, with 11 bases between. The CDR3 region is CASSRGQFSGNTIYF. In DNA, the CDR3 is TGTGCCAGCAGCCGTGGACAGTTCTCTGGAAACACCATATATTTT.

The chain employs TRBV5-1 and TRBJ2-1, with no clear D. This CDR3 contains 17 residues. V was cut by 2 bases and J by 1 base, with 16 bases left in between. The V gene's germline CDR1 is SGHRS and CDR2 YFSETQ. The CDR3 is CASSFNQAFKSYNEQFF. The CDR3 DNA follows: TGCGCCAGCAGCTTCAACCAAGCGTTTAAATCCTACAATGAGCAGTTCTTC. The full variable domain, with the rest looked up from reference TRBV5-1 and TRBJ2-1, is KAGVTQTPRYLIKTRGQQVTLSCSPISGHRSVSWYQQTPGQGLQFLFEYFSETQRNKGNFPGRFSGRQFSNSRSEMNVSTLELGDSALYLCASSFNQAFKSYNEQFFGPGTRLTVL.

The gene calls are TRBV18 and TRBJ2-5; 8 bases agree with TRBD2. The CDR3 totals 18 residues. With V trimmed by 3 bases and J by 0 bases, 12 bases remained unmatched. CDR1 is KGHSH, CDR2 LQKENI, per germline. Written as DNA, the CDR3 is TGTGCCAGCTCACCCCCTTTTAACAGCGGGGGTTACCAAGAGACCCAGTACTTC. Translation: CASSPPFNSGGYQETQYF.

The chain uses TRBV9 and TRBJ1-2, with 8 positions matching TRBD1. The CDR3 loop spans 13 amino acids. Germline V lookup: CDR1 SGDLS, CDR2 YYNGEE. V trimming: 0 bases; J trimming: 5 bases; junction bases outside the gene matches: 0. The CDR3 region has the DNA TGTGCCAGCAGCGTAGGACAGGGGTATGGCTACACCTTC. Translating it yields CASSVGQGYGYTF. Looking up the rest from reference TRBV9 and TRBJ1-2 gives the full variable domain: DSGVTQTPKHLITATGQRVTLRCSPRSGDLSVYWYQQSLDQGLQFLIQYYNGEERAKGNILERFSAQQFPDLHSELNLSSLELGDSALYFCASSVGQGYGYTFGSGTRLTVV.

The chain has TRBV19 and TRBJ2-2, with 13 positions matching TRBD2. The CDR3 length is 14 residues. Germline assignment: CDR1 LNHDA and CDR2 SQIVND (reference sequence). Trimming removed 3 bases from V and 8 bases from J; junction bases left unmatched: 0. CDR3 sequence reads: CASSMGLAGGELFF. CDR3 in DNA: TGTGCCAGTAGTATGGGACTAGCGGGGGGGGAGCTGTTTTTT.

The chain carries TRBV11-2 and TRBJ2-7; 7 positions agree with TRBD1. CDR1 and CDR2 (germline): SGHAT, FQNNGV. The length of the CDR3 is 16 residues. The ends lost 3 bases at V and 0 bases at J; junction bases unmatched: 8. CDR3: CASSLFGGTDSYEQYF. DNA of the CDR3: TGTGCCAGCAGCTTGTTCGGTGGGACAGACTCCTACGAGCAGTACTTC.

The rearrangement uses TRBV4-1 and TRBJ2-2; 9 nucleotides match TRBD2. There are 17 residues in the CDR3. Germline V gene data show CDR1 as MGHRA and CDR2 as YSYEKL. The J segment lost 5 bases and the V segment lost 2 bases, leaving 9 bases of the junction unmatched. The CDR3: CASSQSISGSRTGELFF. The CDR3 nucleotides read TGCGCCAGCAGCCAATCGATTAGCGGGAGTCGGACCGGGGAGCTGTTTTTT.

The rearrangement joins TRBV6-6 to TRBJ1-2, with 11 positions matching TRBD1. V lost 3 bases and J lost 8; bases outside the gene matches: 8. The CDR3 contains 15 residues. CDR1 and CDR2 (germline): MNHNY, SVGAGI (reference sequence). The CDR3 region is CASSYSVGTGGGYTF. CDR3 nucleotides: TGTGCCAGCAGTTATTCCGTAGGGACAGGGGGAGGCTACACCTTC.

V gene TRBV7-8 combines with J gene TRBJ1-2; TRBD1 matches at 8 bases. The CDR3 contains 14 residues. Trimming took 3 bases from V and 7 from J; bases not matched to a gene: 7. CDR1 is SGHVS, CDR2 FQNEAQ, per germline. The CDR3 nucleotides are TGTGCCAGCAGCTTCGGACAGGGAGGTCCTGGCTACACCTTC. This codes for CASSFGQGGPGYTF.

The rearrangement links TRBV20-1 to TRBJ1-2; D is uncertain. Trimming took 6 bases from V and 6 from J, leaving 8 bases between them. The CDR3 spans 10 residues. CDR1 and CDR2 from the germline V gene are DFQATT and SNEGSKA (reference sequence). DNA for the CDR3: TGCAGTGCGGAGGGTAATGGCTACACCTTC. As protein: CSAEGNGYTF.

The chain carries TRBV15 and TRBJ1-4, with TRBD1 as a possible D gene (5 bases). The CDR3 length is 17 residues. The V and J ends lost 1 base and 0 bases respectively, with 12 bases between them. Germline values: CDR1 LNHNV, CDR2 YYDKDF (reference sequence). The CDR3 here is CATSRGQLVATNEKLFF. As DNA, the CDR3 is TGTGCCACCAGCAGAGGACAGCTTGTTGCAACTAATGAAAAACTGTTTTTT.

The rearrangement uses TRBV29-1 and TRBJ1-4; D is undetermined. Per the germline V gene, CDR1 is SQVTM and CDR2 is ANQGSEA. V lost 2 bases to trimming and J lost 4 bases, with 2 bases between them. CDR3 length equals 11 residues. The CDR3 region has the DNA TGCAGCGTTGAACTTAATGAAAAACTGTTTTTT. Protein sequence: CSVELNEKLFF. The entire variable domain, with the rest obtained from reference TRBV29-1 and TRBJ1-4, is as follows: SAVISQKPSRDICQRGTSLTIQCQVDSQVTMMFWYRQQPGQSLTLIATANQGSEATYESGFVIDKFPISRPNLTFSTLTVSNMSPEDSSIYLCSVELNEKLFFGSGTQLSVL.

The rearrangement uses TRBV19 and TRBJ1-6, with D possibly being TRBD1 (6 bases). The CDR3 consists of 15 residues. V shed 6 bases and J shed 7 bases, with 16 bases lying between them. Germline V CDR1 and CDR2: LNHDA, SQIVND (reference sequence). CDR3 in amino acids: CASSIQGQNNSPLHF. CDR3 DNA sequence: TGTGCCAGTAGCATACAAGGACAGAACAATTCACCCCTCCACTTT. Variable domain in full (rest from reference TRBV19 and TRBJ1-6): DGGITQSPKYLFRKEGQNVTLSCEQNLNHDAMYWYRQDPGQGLRLIYYSQIVNDFQKGDIAEGYSVSREKKESFPLTVTSAQKNPTAFYLCASSIQGQNNSPLHFGNGTRLTVT.

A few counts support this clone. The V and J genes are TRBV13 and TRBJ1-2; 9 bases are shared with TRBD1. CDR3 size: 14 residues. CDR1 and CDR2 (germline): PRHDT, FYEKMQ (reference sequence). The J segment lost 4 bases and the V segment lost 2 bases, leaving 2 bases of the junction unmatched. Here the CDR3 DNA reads TGTGCCAGCAGCTTACCGGGACAGGGCTATGGCTACACCTTC. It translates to CASSLPGQGYGYTF.

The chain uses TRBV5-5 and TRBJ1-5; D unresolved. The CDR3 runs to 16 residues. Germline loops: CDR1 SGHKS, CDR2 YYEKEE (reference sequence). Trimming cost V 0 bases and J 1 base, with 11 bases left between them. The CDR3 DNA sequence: TGTGCCAGCAGCTTGGCCTCCGGGTTGAGCAATCAGCCCCAGCATTTT. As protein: CASSLASGLSNQPQHF.

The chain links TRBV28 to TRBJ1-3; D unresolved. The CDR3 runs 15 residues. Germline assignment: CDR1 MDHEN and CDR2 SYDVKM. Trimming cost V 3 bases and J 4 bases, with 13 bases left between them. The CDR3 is CASSFQFWWGNTIYF. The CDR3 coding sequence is TGTGCCAGCAGTTTTCAGTTTTGGTGGGGAAACACCATATATTTT.

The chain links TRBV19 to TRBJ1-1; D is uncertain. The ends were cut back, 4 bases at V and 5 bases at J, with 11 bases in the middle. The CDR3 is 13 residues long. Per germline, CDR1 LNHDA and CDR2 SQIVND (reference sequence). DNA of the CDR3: TGTGCCAGTAGTAAATCAATGTTTACTGAAGCTTTCTTT. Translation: CASSKSMFTEAFF.

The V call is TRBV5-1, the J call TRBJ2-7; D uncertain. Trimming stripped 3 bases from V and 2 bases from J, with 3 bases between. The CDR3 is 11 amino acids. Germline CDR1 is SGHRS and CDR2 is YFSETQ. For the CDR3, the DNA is TGCGCCAGCAGCTCCGCCTACGAGCAGTACTTC. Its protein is CASSSAYEQYF.

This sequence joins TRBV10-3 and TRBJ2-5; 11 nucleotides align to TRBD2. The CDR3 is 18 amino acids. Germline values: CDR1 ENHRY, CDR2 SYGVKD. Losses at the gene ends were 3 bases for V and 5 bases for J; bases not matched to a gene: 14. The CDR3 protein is CAISESGTSGPWGETQYF. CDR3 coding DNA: TGTGCCATCAGTGAATCCGGGACTAGCGGCCCCTGGGGGGAGACCCAGTACTTC.

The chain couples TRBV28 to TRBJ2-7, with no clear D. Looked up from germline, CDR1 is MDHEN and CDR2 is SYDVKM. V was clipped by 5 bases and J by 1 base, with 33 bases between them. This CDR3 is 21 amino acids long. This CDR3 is CASSGPGHLAMTLMPSYEQYF. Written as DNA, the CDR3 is TGTGCCAGCAGTGGGCCTGGGCACCTCGCAATGACGCTCATGCCATCCTACGAGCAGTACTTC.

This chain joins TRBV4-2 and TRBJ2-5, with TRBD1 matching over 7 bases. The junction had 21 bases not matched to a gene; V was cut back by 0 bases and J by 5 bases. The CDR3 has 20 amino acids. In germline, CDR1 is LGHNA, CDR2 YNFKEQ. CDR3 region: CASSQDGSGGVMPVEETQYF. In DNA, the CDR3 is TGTGCCAGCAGCCAAGACGGTTCAGGGGGAGTTATGCCTGTAGAGGAGACCCAGTACTTC.

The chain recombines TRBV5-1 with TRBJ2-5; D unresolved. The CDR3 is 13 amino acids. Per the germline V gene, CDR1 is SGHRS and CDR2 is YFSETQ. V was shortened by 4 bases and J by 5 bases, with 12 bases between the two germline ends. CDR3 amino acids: CASSPVLFETQYF. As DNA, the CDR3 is TGCGCCAGCAGCCCGGTATTGTTTGAGACCCAGTACTTC.

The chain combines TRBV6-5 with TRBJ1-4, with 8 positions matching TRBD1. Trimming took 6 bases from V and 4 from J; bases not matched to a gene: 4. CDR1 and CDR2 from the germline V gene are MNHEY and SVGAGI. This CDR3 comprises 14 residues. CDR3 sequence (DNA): TGTGCCAGCAGGGCTACAGGGGGTAATGAAAAACTGTTTTTT. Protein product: CASRATGGNEKLFF.

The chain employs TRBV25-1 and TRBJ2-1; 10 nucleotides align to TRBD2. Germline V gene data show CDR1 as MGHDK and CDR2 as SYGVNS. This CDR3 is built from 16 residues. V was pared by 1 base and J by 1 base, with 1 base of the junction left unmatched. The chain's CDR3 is CASSESSGGSYNEQFF. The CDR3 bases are TGTGCCAGCAGTGAATCTAGCGGGGGTTCCTACAATGAGCAGTTCTTC.